Presented here are 18 T cell receptor beta chains from one specimen sequenced in a study of cytomegalovirus exposure and HLA in healthy donors. Researchers ran the PCR with 60 Vbeta and 13 Jbeta primers. Profiling relied on immunoSEQ multiplex PCR, and the TCRdb table lists in-frame clones only, not all of them. The sample carries 150,000 to 200,000 clones, approximately 85% recorded once. What was sequenced was PBMCs. The receptors were gathered from a woman between 45 and 65 years old in good health and CMV-seronegative.

The rearrangement uses TRBV7-3 and TRBJ2-4; D possibly corresponds to TRBD2 (6 bases). CDR3 length equals 14 residues. The germline gives CDR1 SGHTA, CDR2 FQGTGA. Trimming shortened V by 2 bases and J by 1 base, and 6 bases separated the two germline ends. CDR3: CASSLGGAKNIQYF. The CDR3 coding sequence is TGTGCCAGCAGCTTAGGGGGGGCCAAAAACATTCAGTACTTC. The full variable domain, with the rest looked up from reference TRBV7-3 and TRBJ2-4, is GAGVSQTPSNKVTEKGKYVELRCDPISGHTALYWYRQSLGQGPEFLIYFQGTGAADDSGLPNDRFFAVRPEGSVSTLKIQRTERGDSAVYLCASSLGGAKNIQYFGAGTRLSVL.

The rearrangement joins TRBV5-4 to TRBJ2-7; the match to TRBD2 covers 10 bases. CDR1 is SGHNT, CDR2 YYREEE, per germline (reference sequence). V was pared by 2 bases and J by 2 bases, with 4 bases of the junction left unmatched. There are 15 residues in the CDR3. This chain's CDR3 is CASSLSGRGAYEQYF. CDR3 in DNA: TGTGCCAGCAGCTTAAGCGGGAGGGGCGCCTACGAGCAGTACTTC.

The chain is built from TRBV9 and TRBJ2-7; the match to TRBD2 covers 9 bases. Trimming at V came to 4 bases and at J to 7 bases, leaving 3 bases not matched to a gene. In germline, CDR1 is SGDLS, CDR2 YYNGEE. CDR3 length equals 12 residues. The CDR3: CASSLLAGEQYF. The DNA for the CDR3 is TGTGCCAGCAGCTTACTAGCGGGTGAGCAGTACTTC. The full variable domain, with the rest looked up from reference TRBV9 and TRBJ2-7, is DSGVTQTPKHLITATGQRVTLRCSPRSGDLSVYWYQQSLDQGLQFLIQYYNGEERAKGNILERFSAQQFPDLHSELNLSSLELGDSALYFCASSLLAGEQYFGPGTRLTVT.

This clone has a single count. The J gene is TRBJ1-4, the V gene TRBV30; D unresolved. The CDR3 covers 14 residues. Per the germline V gene, CDR1 is GTSNPN and CDR2 is SVGIG (reference sequence). V was cut by 7 bases and J by 4 bases, with 16 bases left in between. CDR3 nucleotide sequence: TGTGCCTCGGAGGTAGTTACCCGTAATGAAAAACTGTTTTTT. It yields the protein CASEVVTRNEKLFF.

The J gene is TRBJ1-2, the V gene TRBV18; tentative D call: TRBD1 (5 bases). This CDR3 is built from 14 residues. Trimming shortened V by 0 bases and J by 1 base, and 6 bases separated the two germline ends. Per the germline V gene, CDR1 is KGHSH and CDR2 is LQKENI. In nucleotides, the CDR3 is TGTGCCAGCTCACCACCGACAGTTAACTATGGCTACACCTTC. It yields the protein CASSPPTVNYGYTF.

Only one count was recorded for this clone. The V call is TRBV27, the J call TRBJ2-6; maybe TRBD1 (5 bases). Germline V gene data show CDR1 as MNHEY and CDR2 as SMNVEV (reference sequence). This CDR3 is 15 amino acids long. Trimming removed 6 bases at V and 0 bases at J, with 9 bases between. In DNA form, the CDR3 reads TGTGCCAGCAGCCGGACACGCTCTGGGGCCAACGTCCTGACTTTC. This gives the protein CASSRTRSGANVLTF.

The chain recombines TRBV27 with TRBJ1-1, with 7 bases lining up with TRBD1. Germline V gene data show CDR1 as MNHEY and CDR2 as SMNVEV (reference sequence). CDR3 length: 14 residues. The J segment lost 10 bases and the V segment lost 2 bases, leaving 10 bases of the junction unmatched. This chain's CDR3 is CASSLIGDRWRAFF. Written as DNA, the CDR3 is TGTGCCAGCAGTTTAATTGGGGACAGATGGCGAGCTTTCTTT.

About this clone itself: This CDR3 is also generated by other DNA sequences in the sample. The chain recombines TRBV10-2 with TRBJ2-7; 10 bases line up with TRBD1. The CDR3 sequence is 14 residues long. Germline CDR1 and CDR2: WSHSY and SAAADI. The trim removed 4 bases at V and 2 bases at J, leaving 2 bases unmatched. CDR3 nucleotide sequence: TGCGCCAGCAGTGGGACAGGGGGGACCTACGAGCAGTACTTC. This codes for CASSGTGGTYEQYF.

This rearrangement joins TRBV14 to TRBJ2-5; 8 bases line up with TRBD2. V was pared by 4 bases and J by 5 bases, with 9 bases of the junction left unmatched. From germline, CDR1 is SGHDN and CDR2 FVKESK. This CDR3 region has 15 residues. CDR3 nucleotide sequence: TGTGCCAGCAGCCTGGGACTAGTCCTTGTCGAGACCCAGTACTTC. Translated, it gives CASSLGLVLVETQYF.

This clone was observed a single time. The chain has TRBV27 and TRBJ2-3, with TRBD2 matching 13 bases. Trimming at V came to 4 bases and at J to 5 bases, leaving 6 bases not matched to a gene. The length of the CDR3 is 16 residues. Germline assignment: CDR1 MNHEY and CDR2 SMNVEV (reference sequence). In nucleotides, the CDR3 is TGTGCCAGCAGTTCCTCGGGACTAGCGGGACAAGATACGCAGTATTTT. This codes for CASSSSGLAGQDTQYF.

The gene calls are TRBV18 and TRBJ1-1; 7 bases map to TRBD1. The ends lost 7 bases at V and 4 bases at J; junction bases unmatched: 6. This CDR3 is 13 amino acids long. The germline gives CDR1 KGHSH, CDR2 LQKENI. CDR3 bases: TGTGCCAGCTTAGGGGGCCAGAGCACTGAAGCTTTCTTT. This sequence encodes CASLGGQSTEAFF.

The genes are TRBV23-1 and TRBJ2-7, with a possible D match to TRBD2 (6 bases). TRBV23-1 is an ORF for which the function is uncertain. The CDR3 loop spans 18 amino acids. Deletions cut 2 bases from V and 6 bases from J, with 26 bases between. The CDR3 here is CASSQSQVRGGITREQYF. CDR3 coding DNA: TGCGCCAGCAGTCAAAGCCAGGTTCGGGGAGGAATTACACGCGAGCAGTACTTC.

This sequence joins TRBV28 and TRBJ2-7, with 8 bases fitting TRBD2. From germline, CDR1 is MDHEN and CDR2 SYDVKM. With V trimmed by 1 base and J by 4 bases, 6 bases remained unmatched. The CDR3 is 15 amino acids. As DNA, the CDR3 is TGTGCCAGCAGTTTATCAGGGACTAGTGGATACGAGCAGTACTTC. Residues: CASSLSGTSGYEQYF.

V is TRBV13 and J is TRBJ2-1, with D perhaps matching TRBD1 (5 bases). The germline gives CDR1 PRHDT, CDR2 FYEKMQ (reference sequence). The CDR3 extends over 17 amino acids. Trimming removed 4 bases at V and 3 bases at J, with 19 bases between. CDR3 loop: CASSSTSSDMRYNEQFF. Here the CDR3 DNA reads TGTGCCAGCAGCTCCACCTCTTCGGACATGCGCTACAATGAGCAGTTCTTC.

Written as DNA, the CDR3 is TGTGCCAGCAGGGAAACTAGCAGCTCCTACAATGAGCAGTTCTTC. Translated, it gives CASRETSSSYNEQFF. The rearrangement uses TRBV2 and TRBJ2-1; maybe TRBD2 (6 bases). Germline V gene sequence: CDR1 SNHLY, CDR2 FYNNEI. The length of the CDR3 is 15 residues. The ends were cut back, 6 bases at V and 0 bases at J, with 12 bases in the middle.

This chain connects TRBV14 to TRBJ2-1, with D uncertain. Germline CDR1 and CDR2: SGHDN and FVKESK. The V end lost 4 bases, the J end lost 5 bases, and 15 bases lay between the germline ends. This CDR3 is built from 15 residues. The DNA for the CDR3 is TGTGCCAGCAGCCCCCAGGCGCGTTTCGACAATGAGCAGTTCTTC. This translates into CASSPQARFDNEQFF.

V gene TRBV11-2 combines with J gene TRBJ2-7; 8 bases line up with TRBD1. The germline CDR1 and CDR2 sequences are SGHAT and FQNNGV. The junction had 8 bases not matched to a gene; V was cut back by 4 bases and J by 3 bases. The CDR3 contains 15 residues. Here the CDR3 DNA reads TGTGCCAGCAGCTCAGATCAACAGGGGGTCTACGAGCAGTACTTC. Amino acid sequence: CASSSDQQGVYEQYF.

This clone was seen a few times. This sequence joins TRBV11-2 and TRBJ2-2, with a tentative D call TRBD2 (7 bases). The CDR3 totals 16 residues. The germline gives CDR1 SGHAT, CDR2 FQNNGV. Trimming took off 4 bases at V and 4 bases at J, with 16 bases between the two ends. CDR3 coding DNA: TGTGCCAGCAGCTGGGGGGCGGGAGAAGGCACCGGGGAGCTGTTTTTT. It codes for CASSWGAGEGTGELFF.